One and the same sample provided the 7 T cell receptor beta chains below, sequenced in a study of post-analysis software for immune sequencing data. No antigen is known for these receptors. TCR beta cDNA libraries included unique molecular identifiers. Each CDR3 protein is one row after TCRdb ran MiXCR on the PCR reads. The sample comprises 740,000 or so distinct CDR3 sequences, approximately 53% of which are singletons, and 4.6% rests with the top ten. Study results and caveats: Several TRBV segments (TRBV5-6, TRBV5-1 and TRBV20-1 among them) occurred more frequently in patients than in controls.

Sequencing was carried out using blood. These receptors all stem from a girl between 5 and 17 years old with multiple sclerosis.

The chain links TRBV25-1 to TRBJ2-5; 13 nucleotides match TRBD2. Germline V lookup: CDR1 MGHDK, CDR2 SYGVNS. V lost 6 bases to trimming and J lost 7 bases; unmatched junction nucleotides: 5. This CDR3 contains 14 residues. The CDR3 region is CASSGTSGASTQYF. CDR3 coding DNA: TGTGCCAGCAGCGGGACTAGCGGGGCGTCGACCCAGTACTTC.

This clonotype was seen a handful of times. The chain carries TRBV3-1 and TRBJ1-1; possibly TRBD1 for D (6 bases). V lost 3 bases and J 4 bases, leaving 12 bases between the germline ends. The CDR3 loop spans 14 amino acids. Germline CDR1 is LGHDT and CDR2 is YNNKEL (reference sequence). The CDR3: CASSHGTIVTEAFF. The CDR3 coding sequence is TGTGCCAGCAGCCACGGGACAATCGTCACTGAAGCTTTCTTT.

V gene TRBV15 combines with J gene TRBJ2-1, with D perhaps given as TRBD1 or TRBD2 (8 bases each). The CDR3 extends over 15 amino acids. The germline V and J ends were trimmed by 4 bases and 8 bases, with 18 bases remaining between them. Per germline, CDR1 LNHNV and CDR2 YYDKDF (reference sequence). As DNA, the CDR3 is TGTGCCACCAGCATGGACAGGGCGGGGGGCCATGAGCAGTTCTTC. This encodes CATSMDRAGGHEQFF.

V gene TRBV7-9 combines with J gene TRBJ2-1, with TRBD1 as a possible D gene (6 bases). CDR3 size: 11 residues. Per the germline V gene, CDR1 is SEHNR and CDR2 is FQNEAQ (reference sequence). The ends were cut back, 6 bases at V and 7 bases at J, with 7 bases in the middle. DNA of the CDR3: TGTGCCAGCAGAACAGGGAATGAGCAGTTCTTC. The encoded protein is CASRTGNEQFF.

This clonotype occurred a few times. This CDR3 is CASSLPGTGDYEQYF. For the CDR3, the DNA is TGCGCCAGCAGCCTCCCCGGGACAGGAGACTACGAGCAGTACTTC. The rearrangement uses TRBV5-1 and TRBJ2-7; the match to TRBD1 covers 8 bases. The germline CDR1 and CDR2 sequences are SGHRS and YFSETQ. The V segment lost 4 bases and the J segment 3 bases; nucleotides outside the gene matches: 9. The CDR3 has 15 residues. The full variable domain, in which reference TRBV5-1 and TRBJ2-7 provide the parts outside the CDR3, is KAGVTQTPRYLIKTRGQQVTLSCSPISGHRSVSWYQQTPGQGLQFLFEYFSETQRNKGNFPGRFSGRQFSNSRSEMNVSTLELGDSALYLCASSLPGTGDYEQYFGPGTRLTVT.

V usage is TRBV12-3 or TRBV12-4 and J usage is TRBJ2-5; 9 bases align to TRBD1. The CDR3 consists of 16 residues. J gave up 0 bases and V 6 bases, and 8 bases lay outside the gene matches. The CDR3 loop reads CASSHLRDRDQETQYF. The CDR3 bases are TGTGCCAGCAGCCACCTCCGGGACAGGGACCAAGAGACCCAGTACTTC.

This clonotype was seen more than once but under ten times. The chain recombines TRBV29-1 with TRBJ2-1; the D call may be TRBD1 or TRBD2 (5 bases each). The CDR3 is 15 residues long. The V end lost 1 base, the J end lost 4 bases, and 14 bases lay between the germline ends. Germline assignment: CDR1 SQVTM and CDR2 ANQGSEA. The CDR3 is CSVEVRREGYNEQFF. DNA for the CDR3: TGCAGCGTTGAAGTCAGGCGAGAGGGGTACAATGAGCAGTTCTTC.